The 9 T cell receptor beta chains presented below share a single source sample, sequenced in a study of regulatory and conventional T cells in RAG deficiency (dated by TCRdb to 2015 to 2018). Before genomic DNA extraction, conventional CD4+ T cells were isolated from blood as CD25-low CD127-high cells. The library was built by means of the immunoSEQ multiplex PCR assay. As stored in TCRdb, this immuneACCESS dataset retains in-frame rearrangements with V and J assigned. A fraction of the clones does not appear; measured against another copy, unresolved V genes explain less than half of the discrepancy, and the remainder lacks a known reason. The sample table holds tens of thousands of clones, of which roughly 96% were seen once. Clones ranked in the top ten supply over 0.15% of the sample. The data were also submitted as part of a second study, on regulatory T cells. From the second report: In the multiplex PCR, 52 forward TRBV primers and 13 reverse TRBJ primers were used, and assay-based and computational corrections were applied for amplification bias.

Sequenced sample: CD25- CD4+ T cells sorted from blood. These receptors all come from a human donor in good health.

The genes are TRBV9 and TRBJ1-6; weak D call: TRBD1 (6 bases). Germline assignment: CDR1 SGDLS and CDR2 YYNGEE. The CDR3 totals 15 residues. Trimming shortened V by 0 bases and J by 7 bases, and 11 bases separated the two germline ends. In DNA, the CDR3 is TGTGCCAGCAGCGTAGGAGGGGGGGGGAATTCACCCCTCCACTTT. It is translated as CASSVGGGGNSPLHF.

The CDR3 nucleotides are TGTGCCATCAGTGGGGCAGGGGGCCACGAGCAGTACTTC. Its translation is CAISGAGGHEQYF. V usage is TRBV10-3 and J usage is TRBJ2-7; 8 bases agree with TRBD1. V lost 4 bases to trimming and J lost 5 bases; unmatched junction nucleotides: 4. The germline CDR1 and CDR2 sequences are ENHRY and SYGVKD. The CDR3 sequence is 13 residues long.

This rearrangement joins TRBV27 to TRBJ2-5; no reliable D call. Deletions cut 6 bases from V and 4 bases from J, with 15 bases between. This CDR3 has 14 amino acids. CDR1 and CDR2 from the germline V gene are MNHEY and SMNVEV (reference sequence). CDR3 amino acids: CASSPKLAPETQYF. CDR3 in DNA: TGTGCCAGCAGCCCGAAATTAGCCCCAGAGACCCAGTACTTC.

This clone appeared a single time. V usage is TRBV28 and J usage is TRBJ1-6; 8 bases align to TRBD1. Germline values: CDR1 MDHEN, CDR2 SYDVKM. CDR3 size: 15 residues. V trimming: 2 bases; J trimming: 6 bases; junction bases outside the gene matches: 3. The chain's CDR3 is CASSLRGQGNSPLHF. The CDR3 DNA follows: TGTGCCAGCAGTTTACGAGGACAGGGTAATTCACCCCTCCACTTT.

The chain employs TRBV19 and TRBJ1-1, with 9 bases identical to TRBD1. CDR1 is LNHDA and CDR2 is SQIVND in the germline V gene (reference sequence). The CDR3 sequence is 14 residues long. Losses at the gene ends were 5 bases for V and 5 bases for J; bases not matched to a gene: 6. The CDR3 DNA follows: TGTGCCAGTAGTCTCAGGACAGGGGAGACTGAAGCTTTCTTT. It is translated as CASSLRTGETEAFF.

The V call is TRBV18, the J call TRBJ1-6, with D perhaps matching TRBD1 (5 bases). This CDR3 spans 15 amino acids. CDR1 and CDR2 from the germline V gene are KGHSH and LQKENI. Trimming took 3 bases from V and 7 from J, leaving 13 bases between them. This CDR3 reads CASSPERGKNSPLHF. In DNA, the CDR3 is TGTGCCAGCTCACCCGAAAGGGGTAAGAATTCACCCCTCCACTTT.

This clone was counted a few times. The chain carries TRBV6-1 and TRBJ1-4, with D unresolved. Germline V gene lookup returns CDR1 MNHNS and CDR2 SASEGT. The length of the CDR3 is 15 residues. The V gene lost 3 bases and the J gene lost 0 bases, with 8 bases spanning the gap. The CDR3 nucleotides read TGTGCCAGCAGTGACGGACTAGCAACTAATGAAAAACTGTTTTTT. It translates to CASSDGLATNEKLFF.

The chain recombines TRBV6-5 with TRBJ1-6; D is undetermined. The ends were cut back, 5 bases at V and 13 bases at J, with 18 bases in the middle. Germline values: CDR1 MNHEY, CDR2 SVGAGI. The CDR3 sequence is 14 residues long. The DNA for the CDR3 is TGTGCCAGCAGTCGGCGCGGGCCAATTGCTCCCCTCCACTTT. Encoded protein: CASSRRGPIAPLHF.

The V gene is TRBV18, the J gene TRBJ2-5; TRBD1 aligns across 7 bases. Germline V lookup: CDR1 KGHSH, CDR2 LQKENI. V shed 3 bases, J shed 2 bases, and the junction held 3 bases outside the gene matches. This CDR3 region has 14 residues. The CDR3 spells CASSPDRVQETQYF. CDR3 coding DNA: TGTGCCAGCTCACCCGACAGGGTGCAAGAGACCCAGTACTTC.